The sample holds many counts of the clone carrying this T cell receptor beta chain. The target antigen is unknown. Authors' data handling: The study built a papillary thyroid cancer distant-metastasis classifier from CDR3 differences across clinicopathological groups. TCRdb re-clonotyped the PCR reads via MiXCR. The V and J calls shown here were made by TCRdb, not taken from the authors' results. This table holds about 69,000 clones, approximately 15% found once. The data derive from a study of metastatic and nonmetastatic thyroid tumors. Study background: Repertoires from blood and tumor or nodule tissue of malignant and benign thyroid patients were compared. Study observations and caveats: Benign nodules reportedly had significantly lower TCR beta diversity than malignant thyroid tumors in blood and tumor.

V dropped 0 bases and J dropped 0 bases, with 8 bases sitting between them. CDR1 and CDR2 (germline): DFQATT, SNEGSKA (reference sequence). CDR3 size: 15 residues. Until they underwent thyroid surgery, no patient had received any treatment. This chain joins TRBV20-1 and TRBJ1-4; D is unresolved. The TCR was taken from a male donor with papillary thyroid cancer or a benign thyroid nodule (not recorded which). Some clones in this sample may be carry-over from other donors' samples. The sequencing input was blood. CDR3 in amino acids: CSARDPITTNEKLFF. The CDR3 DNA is TGCAGTGCTAGAGATCCCATTACAACTAATGAAAAACTGTTTTTT.